This T cell receptor beta chain appears in the sequencing data of a study of human T cells and chemical hapten exposure. Study-wide context: DPC (0.01%) was patch tested on the upper back and read at 6 days. Findings and limits, study-wide: Those TCRs sitting above 1 in 1000 frequency stayed the same with DPC sensitization. Expanded TCRs clustered into significantly more large CDR3 similarity groups than controls, the analysis revealed.

The CDR3 spans 17 residues. Germline V gene lookup returns CDR1 SNHLY and CDR2 FYNNEI. The V end lost 8 bases, the J end lost 4 bases, and 25 bases lay between the germline ends. As to time point: patch test 1, 2 weeks after DPC sensitization. The sample's treatment: therapeutic diphenylcyclopropenone sensitization with weekly scalp DPC. This clonotype turned up a few times. What it binds is not known. In the original processing: The median was about 100,000 TCRs per sample, ranging about 20,000 to 690,600. One entry per CDR3 protein, called by TCRdb with MiXCR from the RACE reads. The V and J calls were determined by TCRdb, not by the authors. The sample yields under 150,000 distinct CDR3 sequences, roughly 12% seen once.

This sequence originates from a woman aged 45-59 years with alopecia areata. Some clones in this sample may be carry-over from other donors' samples. Sequencing used whole blood, obtained in connection with sensitization to the hapten diphenylcyclopropenone (DPC). The V gene is TRBV2, the J gene TRBJ2-3; the D gene could be TRBD1 or TRBD2 (5 bases each). The CDR3 nucleotides read TGTGCCAGCCGCGATACTCGGGGCAGGGCGACAGCAGATACGCAGTATTTT. It is translated as CASRDTRGRATADTQYF.